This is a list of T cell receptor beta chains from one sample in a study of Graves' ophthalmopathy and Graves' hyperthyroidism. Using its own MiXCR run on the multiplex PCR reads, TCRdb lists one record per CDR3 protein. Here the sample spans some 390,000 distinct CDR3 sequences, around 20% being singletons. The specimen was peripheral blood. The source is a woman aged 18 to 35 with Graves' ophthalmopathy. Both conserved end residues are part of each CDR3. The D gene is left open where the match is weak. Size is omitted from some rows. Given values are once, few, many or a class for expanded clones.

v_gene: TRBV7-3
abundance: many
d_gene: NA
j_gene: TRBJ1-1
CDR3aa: CASSFSSANTEAFF
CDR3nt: TGTGCCAGCAGCTTTTCTTCGGCGAACACTGAAGCTTTCTTT

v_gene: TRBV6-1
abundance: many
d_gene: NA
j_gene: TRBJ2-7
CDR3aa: CASSELDEQYF
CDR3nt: TGTGCCAGCAGTGAACTCGACGAGCAGTACTTC

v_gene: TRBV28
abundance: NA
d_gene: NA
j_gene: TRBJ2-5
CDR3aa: CASSLTQDQETQYF
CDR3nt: TGTGCCAGCAGTTTAACACAGGACCAAGAGACCCAGTACTTC

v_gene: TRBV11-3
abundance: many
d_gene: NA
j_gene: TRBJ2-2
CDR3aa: CASSSSGGRELFF
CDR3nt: TGTGCCAGCAGCTCCTCAGGCGGGAGGGAGCTGTTTTTT

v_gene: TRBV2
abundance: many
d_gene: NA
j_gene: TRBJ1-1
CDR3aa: CAGLSPGDTEAFF
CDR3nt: TGTGCCGGACTTTCCCCTGGGGACACTGAAGCTTTCTTT

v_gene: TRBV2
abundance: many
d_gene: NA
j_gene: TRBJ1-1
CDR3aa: CASRQSMNTEAFF
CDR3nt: TGTGCCAGCAGACAGTCTATGAACACTGAAGCTTTCTTT

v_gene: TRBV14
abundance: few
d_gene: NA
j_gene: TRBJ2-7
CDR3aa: CASSQVDGYEQYF
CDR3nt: TGTGCCAGCAGCCAAGTAGACGGTTACGAGCAGTACTTC

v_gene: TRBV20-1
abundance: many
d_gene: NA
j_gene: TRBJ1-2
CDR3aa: CSASSTGGGSYTF
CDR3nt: TGCAGTGCTAGTTCGACAGGTGGAGGTAGCTACACCTTC

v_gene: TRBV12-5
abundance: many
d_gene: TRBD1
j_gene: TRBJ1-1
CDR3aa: CASGLVGTGGRFTEAFF
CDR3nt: TGTGCTAGTGGTTTGGTAGGGACAGGGGGCAGGTTTACTGAAGCTTTCTTT

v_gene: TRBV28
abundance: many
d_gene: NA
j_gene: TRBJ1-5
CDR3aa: CASTPPGTGRRPQHF
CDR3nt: TGTGCCAGCACCCCCCCCGGGACGGGACGGAGACCCCAGCATTTT

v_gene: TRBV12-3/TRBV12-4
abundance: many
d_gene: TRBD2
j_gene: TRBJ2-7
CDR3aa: CASIFLRTGGDEQYF
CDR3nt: TGTGCCAGCATTTTTCTCCGGACGGGGGGGGATGAGCAGTACTTC

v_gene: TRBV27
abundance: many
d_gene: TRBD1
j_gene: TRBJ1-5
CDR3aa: CASSRGQARGQPQHF
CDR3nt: TGTGCCAGCAGTAGGGGACAGGCCCGAGGTCAGCCCCAGCATTTT

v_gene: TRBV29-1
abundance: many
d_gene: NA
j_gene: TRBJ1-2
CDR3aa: CSVTAGLSGYTF
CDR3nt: TGCAGCGTAACAGCGGGGCTTAGTGGCTACACCTTC

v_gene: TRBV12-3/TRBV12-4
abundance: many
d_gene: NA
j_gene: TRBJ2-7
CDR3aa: CASSLPGPSYEQYF
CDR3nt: TGTGCCAGCAGTCTCCCGGGGCCCTCCTACGAGCAGTACTTC

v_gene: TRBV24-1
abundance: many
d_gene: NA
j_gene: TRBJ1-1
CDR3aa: CATSGEDLTAFF
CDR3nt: TGTGCCACGAGCGGGGAAGACCTTACAGCTTTCTTT

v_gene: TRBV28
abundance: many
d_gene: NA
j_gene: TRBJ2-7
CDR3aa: CASSLTHTYEQYF
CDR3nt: TGTGCCAGCAGCTTAACCCACACCTACGAGCAGTACTTC

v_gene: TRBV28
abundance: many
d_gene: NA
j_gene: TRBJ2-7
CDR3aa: CASSLALSGTPTYEQYF
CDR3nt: TGTGCCAGCAGTTTAGCTCTATCCGGGACACCGACTTACGAGCAGTACTTC

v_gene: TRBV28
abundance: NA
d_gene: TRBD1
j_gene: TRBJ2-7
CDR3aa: CASSLPDRGYEQYF
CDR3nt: TGTGCCAGCAGTTTACCCGACAGGGGGTACGAGCAGTACTTC

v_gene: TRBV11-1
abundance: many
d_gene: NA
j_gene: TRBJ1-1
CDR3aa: CASSQPPGGRTNTEAFF
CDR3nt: TGTGCCAGCAGCCAACCCCCCGGGGGCCGGACGAACACTGAAGCTTTCTTT

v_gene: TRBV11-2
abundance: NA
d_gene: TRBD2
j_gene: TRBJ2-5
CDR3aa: CASSSFGTSGGAQTQYF
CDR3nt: TGTGCCAGCAGCTCCTTCGGGACTAGCGGGGGGGCACAGACCCAGTACTTC

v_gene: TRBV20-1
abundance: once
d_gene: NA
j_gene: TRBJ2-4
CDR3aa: CSAREGGIAKNIQYF
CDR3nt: TGCAGTGCTAGAGAGGGCGGTATAGCCAAAAACATTCAGTACTTC

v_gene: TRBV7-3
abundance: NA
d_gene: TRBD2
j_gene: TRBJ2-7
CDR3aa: CASSYSSGGPYEQYF
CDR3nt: TGTGCCAGCAGCTACTCTAGCGGGGGGCCCTACGAGCAGTACTTC

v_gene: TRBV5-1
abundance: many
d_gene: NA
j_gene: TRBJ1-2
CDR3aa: CASRGVSPGEYGYTF
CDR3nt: TGCGCCAGCAGAGGCGTCAGCCCCGGGGAGTATGGCTACACCTTC

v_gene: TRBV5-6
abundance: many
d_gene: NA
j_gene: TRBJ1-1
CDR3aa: CASSLWAQNTEAFF
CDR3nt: TGTGCCAGCAGCTTGTGGGCCCAGAACACTGAAGCTTTCTTT

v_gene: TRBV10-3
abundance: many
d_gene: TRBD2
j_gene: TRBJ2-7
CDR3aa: CAISESGGRDYEQYF
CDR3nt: TGTGCCATCAGTGAGTCCGGGGGGAGGGACTACGAGCAGTACTTC

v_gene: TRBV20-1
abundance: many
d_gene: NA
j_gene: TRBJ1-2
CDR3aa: CSASTDVGVPYGYTF
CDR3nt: TGCAGTGCTAGCACGGACGTGGGGGTCCCCTATGGCTACACCTTC

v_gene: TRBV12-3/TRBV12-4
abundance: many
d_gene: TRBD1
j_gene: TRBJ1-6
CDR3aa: CASRLKTGQSNSPLHF
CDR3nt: TGTGCCAGCAGGCTCAAGACGGGACAGAGCAATTCACCCCTCCACTTT

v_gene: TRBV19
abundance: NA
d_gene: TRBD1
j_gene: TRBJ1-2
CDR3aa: CASRQGARSVANYGYTF
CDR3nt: TGTGCCAGTAGACAGGGGGCCAGATCCGTGGCTAACTATGGCTACACCTTC

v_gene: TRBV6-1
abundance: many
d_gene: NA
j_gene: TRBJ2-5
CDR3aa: CASSDKYF
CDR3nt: TGTGCCAGCAGTGACAAGTACTTC

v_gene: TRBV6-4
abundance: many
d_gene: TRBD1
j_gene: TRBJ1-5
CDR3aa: CASSLFDRGRDQPQHF
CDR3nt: TGTGCCAGCAGTTTGTTCGACAGGGGAAGGGATCAGCCCCAGCATTTT

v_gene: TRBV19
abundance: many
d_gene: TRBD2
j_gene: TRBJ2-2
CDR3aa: CASSKLAGPNTGELFF
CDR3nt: TGTGCCAGTAGTAAGTTAGCGGGGCCGAACACCGGGGAGCTGTTTTTT

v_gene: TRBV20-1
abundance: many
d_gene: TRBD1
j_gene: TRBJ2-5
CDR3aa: CSARVFHSWTGNPETQYF
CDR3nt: TGCAGTGCTAGAGTCTTTCATAGTTGGACAGGCAACCCAGAGACCCAGTACTTC

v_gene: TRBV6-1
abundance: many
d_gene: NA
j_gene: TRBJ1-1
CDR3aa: CASSEHPNTEAFF
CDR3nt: TGTGCCAGCAGTGAACACCCTAACACTGAAGCTTTCTTT

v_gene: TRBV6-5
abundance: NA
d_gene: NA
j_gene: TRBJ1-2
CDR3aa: CASSYRQLNYGYTF
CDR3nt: TGTGCCAGCAGTTACCGTCAGCTCAACTATGGCTACACCTTC

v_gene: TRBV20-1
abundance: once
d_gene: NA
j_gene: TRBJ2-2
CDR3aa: CSAQSRQPNTGELFF
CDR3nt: TGCAGTGCTCAGTCCCGGCAACCGAACACCGGGGAGCTGTTTTTT

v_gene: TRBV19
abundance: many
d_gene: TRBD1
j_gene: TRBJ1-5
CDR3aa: CATGQASNQPQHF
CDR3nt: TGTGCCACGGGACAGGCTAGCAATCAGCCCCAGCATTTT

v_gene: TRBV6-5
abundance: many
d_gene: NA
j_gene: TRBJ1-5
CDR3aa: CASSYSTWDQPQHF
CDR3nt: TGTGCCAGCAGTTACTCGACATGGGATCAGCCCCAGCATTTT

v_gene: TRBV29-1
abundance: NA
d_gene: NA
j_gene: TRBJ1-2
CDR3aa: CSVDGQNYGYTF
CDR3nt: TGCAGCGTTGATGGACAGAACTATGGCTACACCTTC

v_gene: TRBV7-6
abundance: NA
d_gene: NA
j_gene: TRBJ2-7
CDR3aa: CASSLEAGERFYEQYF
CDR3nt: TGTGCCAGCAGCTTAGAGGCAGGGGAGAGATTCTACGAGCAGTACTTC

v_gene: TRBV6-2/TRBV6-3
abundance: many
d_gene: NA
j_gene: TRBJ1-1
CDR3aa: CASTPTPSNRAFF
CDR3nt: TGTGCCAGCACCCCGACCCCCTCGAACAGAGCTTTCTTT

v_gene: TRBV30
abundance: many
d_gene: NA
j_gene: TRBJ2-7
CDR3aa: CAWSVRWLGGSEQYF
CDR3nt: TGTGCCTGGAGTGTAAGGTGGCTTGGGGGCTCCGAGCAGTACTTC

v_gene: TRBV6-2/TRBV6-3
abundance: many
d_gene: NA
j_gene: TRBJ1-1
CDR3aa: CASSSGAREAFF
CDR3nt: TGTGCCAGCAGTTCCGGGGCTCGCGAAGCTTTCTTT

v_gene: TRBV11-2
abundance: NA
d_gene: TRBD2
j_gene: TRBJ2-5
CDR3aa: CASSATSGWGETQYF
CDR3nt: TGTGCCAGCAGCGCGACTAGCGGGTGGGGAGAGACCCAGTACTTC

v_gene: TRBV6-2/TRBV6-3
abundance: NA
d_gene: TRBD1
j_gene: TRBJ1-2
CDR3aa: CASRIDRDYGYTF
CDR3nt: TGTGCCAGCAGGATCGACAGGGACTATGGCTACACCTTC

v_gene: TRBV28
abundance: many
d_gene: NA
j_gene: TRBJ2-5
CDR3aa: CASRRLAQETQYF
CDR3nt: TGTGCCAGCAGGCGGCTAGCCCAAGAGACCCAGTACTTC

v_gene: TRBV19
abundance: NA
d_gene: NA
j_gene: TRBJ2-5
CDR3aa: CASSIRQEETQYF
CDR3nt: TGTGCCAGTAGTATCAGACAGGAAGAGACCCAGTACTTC

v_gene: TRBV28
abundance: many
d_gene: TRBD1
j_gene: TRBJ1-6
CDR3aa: CASSLLGQGHNSPLHF
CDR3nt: TGTGCCAGCAGTTTATTGGGACAGGGACACAATTCACCCCTCCACTTT

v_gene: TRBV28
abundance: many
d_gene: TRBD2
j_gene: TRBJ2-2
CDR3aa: CASSPGLAGVRTGELFF
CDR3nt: TGTGCCAGCAGTCCGGGACTAGCGGGAGTTCGGACCGGGGAGCTGTTTTTT

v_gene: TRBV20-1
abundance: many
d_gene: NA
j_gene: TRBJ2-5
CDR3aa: CSARDRLPGTQYF
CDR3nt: TGCAGTGCTAGAGATCGCCTTCCTGGGACCCAGTACTTC

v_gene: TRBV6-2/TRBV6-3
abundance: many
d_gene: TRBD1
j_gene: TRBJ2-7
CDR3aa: CASSYLGQSYEQYF
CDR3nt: TGTGCCAGCAGTTACTTGGGACAGTCCTACGAGCAGTACTTC

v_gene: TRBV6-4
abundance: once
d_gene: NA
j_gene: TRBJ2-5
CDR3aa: CASSGIQETQYF
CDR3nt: TGTGCCAGCAGTGGGATACAAGAGACCCAGTACTTC

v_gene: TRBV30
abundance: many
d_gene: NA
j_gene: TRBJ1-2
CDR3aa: CAWSPRERGKNYGYTF
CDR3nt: TGTGCCTGGAGCCCCCGCGAAAGGGGAAAGAACTATGGCTACACCTTC

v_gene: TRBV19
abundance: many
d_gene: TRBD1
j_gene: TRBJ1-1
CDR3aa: CASNGQGLPNTEAFF
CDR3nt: TGTGCCAGTAACGGACAGGGGCTACCGAACACTGAAGCTTTCTTT

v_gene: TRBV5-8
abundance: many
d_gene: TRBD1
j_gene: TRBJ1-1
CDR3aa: CASSKRTGLTEAFF
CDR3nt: TGTGCCAGCAGCAAAAGGACAGGCTTAACTGAAGCTTTCTTT

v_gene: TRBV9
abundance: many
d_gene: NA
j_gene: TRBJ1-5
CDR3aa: CASSVAGDNQPQHF
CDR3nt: TGTGCCAGCAGCGTAGCAGGGGATAATCAGCCCCAGCATTTT

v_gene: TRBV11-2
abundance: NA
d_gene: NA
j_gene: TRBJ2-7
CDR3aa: CASSLMGVGSYEQYF
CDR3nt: TGTGCCAGCAGCTTAATGGGGGTAGGATCCTACGAGCAGTACTTC

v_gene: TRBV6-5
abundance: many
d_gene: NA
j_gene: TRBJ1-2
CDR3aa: CASSYKAGYPNYGYTF
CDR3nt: TGTGCCAGCAGTTACAAAGCGGGATACCCAAACTATGGCTACACCTTC